This T cell receptor beta chain was sequenced in a study of cytomegalovirus exposure and HLA in healthy donors. PCR involved 60 Vbeta and 13 Jbeta primers. Some clones are missing from TCRdb's copy, which holds only in-frame ones; the method was immunoSEQ multiplex PCR. The sample shows roughly 160,000 clones, roughly four fifths of them seen only once. The source of this sequence is a man in his 60s in good health and CMV-seronegative. Sequenced input: PBMCs.

The CDR3 reads CASSWGLAGVLTYNEQFF. The CDR3 DNA follows: TGCGCCAGCAGCTGGGGACTAGCGGGAGTTCTTACCTACAATGAGCAGTTCTTC. The J gene is TRBJ2-1, the V gene TRBV5-1; TRBD2 matches at 14 bases. The germline CDR1 and CDR2 sequences are SGHRS and YFSETQ. The junction had 7 bases not matched to a gene; V was cut back by 3 bases and J by 2 bases. The CDR3 consists of 18 residues.